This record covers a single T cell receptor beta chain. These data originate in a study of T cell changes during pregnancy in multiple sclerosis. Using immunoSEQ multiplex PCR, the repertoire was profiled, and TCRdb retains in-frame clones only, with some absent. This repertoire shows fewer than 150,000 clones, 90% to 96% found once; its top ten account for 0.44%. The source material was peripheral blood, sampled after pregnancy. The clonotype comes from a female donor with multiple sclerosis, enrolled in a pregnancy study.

The CDR3 DNA reads TGCGCCAGCAGCCTCCGACAGGGTTCTGGCTACACCTTC. It yields the protein CASSLRQGSGYTF. V gene TRBV5-1 combines with J gene TRBJ1-2, with 7 bases lining up with TRBD1. Germline CDR1 reads SGHRS; CDR2 reads YFSETQ. Trimming took 4 bases from V and 7 from J; bases not matched to a gene: 7. The CDR3 covers 13 residues.